The 30 T cell receptor beta chains below come from one sample, sequenced in a study of T-cell memory formation after mild COVID-19. TCRdb fed the 5' RACE reads into MiXCR, producing one record per CDR3 protein. This sample carries nearly 110,000 distinct CDR3 sequences, over 13% of them seen once, and the ten largest clones take 39%. The sequencing sample was made of PBMCs or a T cell subset sorted from them (not recorded which). These receptor sequences come from a young man who had mild COVID-19 (a few samples of this study predate the infection). Cell type and time point are not known.

At least ten counts were recorded for this clonotype. The gene calls are TRBV5-4 and TRBJ2-3, with D perhaps given as TRBD1 or TRBD2 (6 bases each). Germline V gene sequence: CDR1 SGHNT, CDR2 YYREEE (reference sequence). This CDR3 spans 14 amino acids. Trimming took 4 bases from V and 9 from J, leaving 18 bases between them. In nucleotides, the CDR3 is TGTGCCAGCAGCCCGAGGGGGGAGATAGGCACGCAGTATTTT. Translation: CASSPRGEIGTQYF.

This clonotype came up a few times. The chain combines TRBV5-6 with TRBJ1-2; D remains unclear. The V gene's germline CDR1 is SGHDT and CDR2 YYEEEE. The ends were cut back, 7 bases at V and 4 bases at J, with 17 bases in the middle. The CDR3 has 14 residues. CDR3 sequence reads: CASSPGGSFYGYTF. CDR3 nucleotide sequence: TGTGCCAGCTCCCCAGGTGGCAGTTTCTATGGCTACACCTTC.

This chain connects TRBV7-2 to TRBJ2-7; 13 bases are shared with TRBD2. Germline CDR1 and CDR2: SGHTA and FQGNSA. This CDR3 region has 15 residues. After removal of 3 bases from V and 2 bases from J, the junction contained 1 base not matched to a gene. As DNA, the CDR3 is TGTGCCAGCAGCTTGGGACTAGCGGGACCCTACGAGCAGTACTTC. Translation: CASSLGLAGPYEQYF.

The rearrangement links TRBV20-1 to TRBJ2-3, with D possibly being TRBD1 or TRBD2 (5 bases each). The CDR3 has 13 amino acids. Germline CDR1 and CDR2: DFQATT and SNEGSKA (reference sequence). The ends were cut back, 5 bases at V and 4 bases at J, with 13 bases in the middle. CDR3 in amino acids: CSARDGASDTQYF. In DNA, the CDR3 is TGCAGTGCTCGGGACGGAGCATCAGATACGCAGTATTTT.

The chain joins TRBV4-1 to TRBJ1-5; D unclear. Germline V gene lookup returns CDR1 MGHRA and CDR2 YSYEKL. The CDR3 is 13 amino acids. V was shortened by 0 bases and J by 6 bases, with 6 bases between the two germline ends. Written as DNA, the CDR3 is TGCGCCAGCAGCCAAGAGGAGGTTCAGCCCCAGCATTTT. Its protein is CASSQEEVQPQHF.

This clonotype occurred many times. The genes are TRBV5-1 and TRBJ1-1; D gene ambiguous. Trimming pared 5 bases from V and 5 bases from J, leaving 7 bases between. Germline lookup yields CDR1 SGHRS and CDR2 YFSETQ. CDR3 length: 11 residues. The CDR3 DNA sequence: TGCGCCAGCAGGCTAGCTACTGAAGCTTTCTTT. Its protein product is CASRLATEAFF.

This clonotype was seen at least ten times. This chain joins TRBV5-1 and TRBJ1-5, with TRBD1 matching 9 bases. The CDR3 totals 14 residues. Looked up from germline, CDR1 is SGHRS and CDR2 is YFSETQ. V shed 7 bases, J shed 5 bases, and the junction held 7 bases outside the gene matches. CDR3 DNA sequence: TGCGCCAGCTCTACAGGGGGCTTTGATCAGCCCCAGCATTTT. Amino acid sequence: CASSTGGFDQPQHF. Full variable domain (outside the CDR3, taken from reference TRBV5-1 and TRBJ1-5): KAGVTQTPRYLIKTRGQQVTLSCSPISGHRSVSWYQQTPGQGLQFLFEYFSETQRNKGNFPGRFSGRQFSNSRSEMNVSTLELGDSALYLCASSTGGFDQPQHFGDGTRLSIL.

This clonotype was detected only a few times. The rearrangement uses TRBV6-2 or TRBV6-3 and TRBJ2-2; TRBD2 matches at 12 bases. The trim removed 3 bases at V and 4 bases at J, leaving 3 bases unmatched. This CDR3 is built from 16 residues. The germline V gene has CDR1 MNHEY and CDR2 SVGEGT. CDR3 sequence: CASSYSSGGATGELFF. CDR3 nucleotides: TGTGCCAGCAGTTATTCTAGCGGGGGGGCCACCGGGGAGCTGTTTTTT.

J is TRBJ2-1 and V is TRBV27; 9 nucleotides line up with TRBD2. Germline loops: CDR1 MNHEY, CDR2 SMNVEV (reference sequence). The CDR3 loop spans 15 amino acids. V was pared by 3 bases and J by 4 bases, with 4 bases of the junction left unmatched. This CDR3 is CASSFGGGEYNEQFF. CDR3 bases: TGTGCCAGCAGTTTTGGCGGGGGGGAATACAATGAGCAGTTCTTC.

This clonotype came up a few times. The rearrangement links TRBV5-1 to TRBJ1-2; 7 positions match TRBD1. Looked up from germline, CDR1 is SGHRS and CDR2 is YFSETQ. The CDR3 spans 15 residues. The junction had 6 bases not matched to a gene; V was cut back by 2 bases and J by 2 bases. CDR3 protein: CASSFGGGHNYGYTF. Written as DNA, the CDR3 is TGCGCCAGCAGCTTTGGAGGGGGCCACAACTATGGCTACACCTTC.

This clonotype has only a few counts. This chain joins TRBV7-9 and TRBJ2-5, with a weak D call TRBD2 (5 bases). CDR1 is SEHNR and CDR2 is FQNEAQ in the germline V gene (reference sequence). Trimming removed 2 bases from V and 2 bases from J, with 12 bases in between. This CDR3 is 15 amino acids long. The CDR3, as DNA: TGTGCCAGCAGCTTAAACCCGACGGGACAAGAGACCCAGTACTTC. Its translation: CASSLNPTGQETQYF.

As for this clonotype: The junction departs from germline at one end; a sequencing error may be responsible. The gene calls are TRBV7-9 and TRBJ1-2; no reliable D call. Germline V lookup: CDR1 SEHNR, CDR2 FQNEAQ (reference sequence). The CDR3 extends over 15 amino acids. The CDR3: CAGSLDPPWYYGYTF. The CDR3 region has the DNA TGTGCCGGCAGCTTAGACCCTCCGTGGTATTATGGCTACACCTTC.

The V call is TRBV7-9, the J call TRBJ2-3, with a possible D match to TRBD2 (5 bases). V was trimmed by 5 bases and J by 5 bases, leaving 14 bases between them. The CDR3 is made up of 14 amino acids. The germline V gene has CDR1 SEHNR and CDR2 FQNEAQ (reference sequence). In DNA, the CDR3 is TGTGCCAGCAGCCGAATCCTTCGGGGAGATACGCAGTATTTT. Encoded protein: CASSRILRGDTQYF.

This chain links TRBV11-2 with TRBJ2-6; 9 nucleotides match TRBD1. V trimming: 1 base; J trimming: 8 bases; junction bases outside the gene matches: 9. CDR1 and CDR2 from the germline V gene are SGHAT and FQNNGV. The CDR3 extends over 17 amino acids. This CDR3 is CASSLGPGTGRTNVLTF. In DNA, the CDR3 is TGTGCCAGCAGCTTAGGCCCTGGGACAGGGAGAACCAACGTCCTGACTTTC. The variable domain in full, with the rest retrieved from reference TRBV11-2 and TRBJ2-6, is EAGVAQSPRYKIIEKRQSVAFWCNPISGHATLYWYQQILGQGPKLLIQFQNNGVVDDSQLPKDRFSAERLKGVDSTLKIQPAKLEDSAVYLCASSLGPGTGRTNVLTFGAGSRLTVL.

This rearrangement joins TRBV12-3 or TRBV12-4 to TRBJ2-1; 8 nucleotides align to TRBD2. V was pared by 5 bases and J by 6 bases, with 9 bases of the junction left unmatched. This CDR3 contains 15 residues. CDR3 loop: CASSPSGGHLNEQFF. In nucleotides, the CDR3 is TGTGCCAGCAGTCCCAGCGGGGGTCACCTCAATGAGCAGTTCTTC.

V usage is TRBV29-1 and J usage is TRBJ2-7; the D is unclear. The CDR3 totals 15 residues. CDR1 is SQVTM and CDR2 is ANQGSEA in the germline V gene. The V gene lost 4 bases and the J gene lost 4 bases, with 20 bases spanning the gap. CDR3 sequence: CSVVMSSHGLYEQYF. In DNA form, the CDR3 reads TGCAGCGTTGTTATGTCGTCCCACGGTCTTTACGAGCAGTACTTC.

This clonotype was seen only a few times. The chain carries TRBV5-1 and TRBJ1-1; D is unclear. Germline CDR1 reads SGHRS; CDR2 reads YFSETQ. The V end was cut by 1 base, the J end by 1 base, with 2 bases between. CDR3 length equals 12 residues. CDR3 DNA sequence: TGCGCCAGCAGCTTGAGGAACACTGAAGCTTTCTTT. Its translation: CASSLRNTEAFF.

This chain joins TRBV4-3 and TRBJ1-2, with TRBD1 identical over 8 bases. The CDR3 runs to 14 residues. The ends lost 3 bases at V and 8 bases at J; junction bases unmatched: 8. CDR1 is LGHNA and CDR2 is YSLEER in the germline V gene. The CDR3 DNA follows: TGCGCCAGCAGCCATACAGGGGGGAGAGGGGGCTACACCTTC. Protein sequence: CASSHTGGRGGYTF.

The chain couples TRBV7-9 to TRBJ2-7, with 8 positions matching TRBD1. The germline gives CDR1 SEHNR, CDR2 FQNEAQ (reference sequence). V dropped 4 bases and J dropped 3; count of bases not matched to a gene: 8. The length of the CDR3 is 15 residues. For the CDR3, the DNA is TGTGCCAGCAGCTCGGCGACAGGGGCGGTCTACGAGCAGTACTTC. Protein product: CASSSATGAVYEQYF.

This clonotype was counted between two and nine times. CDR3 sequence reads: CASSESGFYGEQFF. The CDR3 DNA reads as TGTGCCAGCAGTGAATCCGGGTTCTATGGTGAGCAGTTCTTC. The chain recombines TRBV25-1 with TRBJ2-1; D is undetermined. Germline CDR1 is MGHDK and CDR2 is SYGVNS. The CDR3 length is 14 residues. Trimming pared 1 base from V and 9 bases from J, leaving 13 bases between.

This clonotype was observed a few times. This chain joins TRBV24-1 and TRBJ2-3; 7 bases align to TRBD1. Germline CDR1 reads KGHDR; CDR2 reads SFDVKD. J gave up 0 bases and V 4 bases, and 6 bases lay outside the gene matches. This CDR3 spans 16 amino acids. CDR3 region: CATSDPTGPSTDTQYF. CDR3 nucleotides: TGTGCCACCAGTGACCCGACAGGGCCAAGCACAGATACGCAGTATTTT.

This chain links TRBV7-9 with TRBJ2-1; 10 positions agree with TRBD1. V lost 7 bases to trimming and J lost 7 bases; unmatched junction nucleotides: 7. The CDR3 extends over 14 amino acids. Germline V gene data show CDR1 as SEHNR and CDR2 as FQNEAQ (reference sequence). This chain's CDR3 is CASTRTGGRNEQFF. The CDR3 DNA sequence: TGTGCCAGCACACGGACAGGGGGTCGGAATGAGCAGTTCTTC.

The chain carries TRBV7-9 and TRBJ1-4, with D uncertain. This CDR3 spans 17 amino acids. Trimming removed 1 base from V and 4 bases from J, with 16 bases in between. Germline V gene data show CDR1 as SEHNR and CDR2 as FQNEAQ (reference sequence). The CDR3 bases are TGTGCCAGCAGCTTAGGTGTGGTCGCGGAGAATAATGAAAAACTGTTTTTT. Protein sequence: CASSLGVVAENNEKLFF.

V is TRBV7-9 and J is TRBJ1-6, with D hard to call. Germline V gene data show CDR1 as SEHNR and CDR2 as FQNEAQ (reference sequence). This CDR3 contains 16 residues. V gave up 6 bases and J gave up 0 bases, with 12 bases separating them. CDR3 in amino acids: CASRGAGSSYNSPLHF. The CDR3 nucleotides are TGTGCCAGCAGGGGTGCCGGAAGCTCCTATAATTCACCCCTCCACTTT.

The V and J genes are TRBV7-9 and TRBJ1-1, with a weak D call TRBD1 (6 bases). V lost 1 base to trimming and J lost 1 base, with 19 bases between them. Germline V gene sequence: CDR1 SEHNR, CDR2 FQNEAQ (reference sequence). This CDR3 contains 18 residues. DNA for the CDR3: TGTGCCAGCAGCTTAGGATTAATGGCAGGGGCAAAGAACACTGAAGCTTTCTTT. Protein: CASSLGLMAGAKNTEAFF.

The V call is TRBV20-1, the J call TRBJ2-3; 8 bases map to TRBD2. The trim removed 3 bases at V and 0 bases at J, leaving 2 bases unmatched. The CDR3 has 14 amino acids. Germline V lookup: CDR1 DFQATT, CDR2 SNEGSKA (reference sequence). CDR3 residues: CSARGLVSTDTQYF. CDR3 bases: TGCAGTGCTAGGGGACTAGTCAGCACAGATACGCAGTATTTT.

This clonotype appeared a few times. The chain has TRBV19 and TRBJ1-1, with 7 bases lining up with TRBD1. CDR1 is LNHDA and CDR2 is SQIVND in the germline V gene (reference sequence). There are 14 residues in the CDR3. Trimming removed 5 bases from V and 2 bases from J; junction bases left unmatched: 5. CDR3 DNA sequence: TGTGCCAGTAGTCCGACAGGGCGTAACACTGAAGCTTTCTTT. Translating gives CASSPTGRNTEAFF.

The rearrangement uses TRBV12-3 or TRBV12-4 and TRBJ2-3, with D perhaps matching TRBD1 or TRBD2 (5 bases each). The CDR3 loop spans 14 amino acids. Trimming removed 5 bases from V and 0 bases from J, with 9 bases in between. The CDR3 sequence: CASSPRDSTDTQYF. The CDR3 nucleotides read TGTGCCAGCAGTCCCCGGGACAGCACAGATACGCAGTATTTT.

This clonotype was observed at least ten times. The chain combines TRBV4-3 with TRBJ2-1; 9 bases match TRBD2. This CDR3 spans 18 amino acids. J gave up 0 bases and V 2 bases, and 8 bases lay outside the gene matches. Germline CDR1 and CDR2: LGHNA and YSLEER. CDR3 loop: CASSQLAGTVGSYNEQFF. CDR3 nucleotide sequence: TGCGCCAGCAGCCAACTAGCGGGGACCGTAGGCTCCTACAATGAGCAGTTCTTC.

The J gene is TRBJ2-3, the V gene TRBV27; TRBD1 might be the D (6 bases). Germline V CDR1 and CDR2: MNHEY, SMNVEV (reference sequence). With 5 bases removed from V and 2 bases from J, the gap between germline ends came to 14 bases. The CDR3 has 15 amino acids. The CDR3 DNA reads as TGTGCCAGCAGTGACCGGACAGTTTCCACAGATACGCAGTATTTT. Its protein product is CASSDRTVSTDTQYF.